This T cell receptor (beta chain) comes out of a study of shared clonotypes between healthy human individuals (dated by TCRdb to about 2020). At the level of the whole study: Two women and a few men aged 18 to 49 years were included in the cohort. Per donor, three plates each were used for CD4 naive and CD4 memory, two for CD8 naive, and one for CD8 memory. To estimate repertoire size and how much clonotypes are shared between individuals, the study performed deep sequencing of blood TCR repertoires from roughly five healthy adults. To increase sequencing depth and limit assay-specific biases, different laboratories used diverse techniques to prepare libraries and sequence TCR repertoires. Between about 0.85 and 9.5 billion PBMCs per donor were obtained by leukapheresis. General study outcomes and caveats: Sharing across four donors was observed for approximately 5% of naive CD4, under 4% of naive CD8, about 2.5% of memory CD4, and roughly 0.4% of memory CD8 clonotypes. Sampling was restricted to blood, and TCR repertoires in tissues likely differ from the TCR repertoires found in blood. Rarefaction of sorted-subset datasets indicated incomplete sequencing despite the large sequencing depth. Compared with non-shared clonotypes, clonotypes shared by all four sorted-subset donors had higher generation probabilities. Larger estimated clonotype richness was generally found for naive subsets than for memory subsets. Pairwise subsampling led to the expectation that sequencing depth would affect the degree of clonotype sharing among donors. Because the study included only a small number of donors, the genetic and exposure-history diversity represented was limited.

Using the deep immunoSEQ assay, multiplex PCR amplified TCR CDR3 regions from genomic DNA. Genomic DNA extracted from each cell subset was distributed evenly over all wells of several immunoSEQ 96-well plates, and each plate served as one replicate. Each replicate PCR for sorted subsets received 200 ng genomic DNA, equal to tens of thousands of T cell genomes. The purified libraries were quantified using a Qubit 3.0 fluorometer, sized with a Bioanalyzer 2100, and then quantified again using the KAPA Library Quantification kit. Every immunoSEQ 96-well plate was sequenced on a separate single-read 150-cycle Illumina NextSeq 550 flow cell. The source study handled its data this way. Because the immunoSEQ output held only junctional sequences and lacked quality scores, the filtering could not match the filtering applied to full-length reads. To assign V/J genes and CDR3, sequences were annotated using PyIR, a Python wrapper for IgBLAST v1.9, with IMGT germline references. Any read was removed if the V/J assignment was weak (E-value above 1e-6), the CDR3 was missing, or the read contained stop codons, out-of-frame junctions, or ambiguous translated residues. V3J clonotypes were defined by identical inferred V gene, J gene, and CDR3 amino acid sequence. The percentage overlap between two repertoires was calculated by dividing the number of shared unique clonotypes by the size of the smaller repertoire. RTK rarefaction, the Chao1 estimator, and Recon v2.1 estimates of unobserved clonotypes were used to assess repertoire richness. Generation probabilities were computed with OLGA for all TCRbeta clonotypes obtained by the gDNA method from several donors. What TCRdb holds here is the immuneACCESS table cut down to in-frame rearrangements. Part of the clones is not present; checked against another copy, under half of the missing clones reflect an unresolved V gene, and the others are unexplained. V and J calls and clone size are those listed in that table; D and trimming were worked out from the DNA. The sample table records roughly 700,000 clones; 80% to 95% of these occur just once. The top ten clones comprise about a third of the sample.

Details on this clone: Its recognized antigen is unknown. The input lacks base qualities; no much larger clone sits a single base away.

Healthy HIV-negative adults with no recently reported acute infections or vaccinations were included as donors. Every donor was a Caucasian adult living in Nashville, Tennessee, USA. The CD8 memory samples were a combination of magnetically selected CD45RO+ cells and CCR7-negative CD45RA+ effector memory (TemRA) cells. Blood was obtained by leukapheresis, after which PBMCs were separated by Ficoll-Histopaque density gradient centrifugation and cryopreserved in liquid nitrogen vapor phase. Analytical flow cytometry was used to check the purity and quantity of each magnetically sorted T cell population. Genomic DNA was isolated from every sorted fraction and measured by UV absorbance on a Nanodrop 2000c. Material for sequencing was memory CD8+ T cells from PBMCs. Sample cell subset or site, as interpreted from the label and publication: CD45RO+ cells pooled with CCR7-negative TemRA cells. The sequence was collected from a man aged 18 to 29 in good health. Some clones in this sample may be carry-over from other donors' samples.

The sequence in DNA is TGTGCCAGCAGCTTCCCCGGGTCACCCCTCCACTTT. Its protein reads: CASSFPGSPLHF. The V gene is TRBV11-2 and the J gene is TRBJ1-6; the D segment cannot be called with confidence. V lost 3 bases and J lost 10 bases; the stretch between them is 7 bases long. Reading the germline V gene gives CDR1 SGHAT and CDR2 FQNNGV. The CDR3 runs 12 residues from the cysteine to the phenylalanine. Kept here is only the CDR3 DNA, which spans 36 bases and is read in frame from base 1.